This TCR beta chain was sequenced for a study of OX40 agonist ivuxolimab in advanced cancers. Assay used: immunoSEQ multiplex PCR; TCRdb lists only in-frame clones, some missing. The sample has about 99,000 clones, around nine tenths seen once. The receptor was derived from an adult with an advanced solid tumor such as melanoma, head and neck, liver or kidney cancer. This material consisted of CD4+ or CD8+ T cells sorted from blood, taken in a trial of the OX40 agonist ivuxolimab.

The CDR3 nucleotides read TGTGCCAGCAGCGTTTCGGTGGGCCTCCAAGAGACCCAGTACTTC. Its protein is CASSVSVGLQETQYF. The chain couples TRBV9 to TRBJ2-5; D ambiguous. Germline lookup yields CDR1 SGDLS and CDR2 YYNGEE. V was trimmed by 2 bases and J by 1 base, leaving 12 bases between them. This CDR3 has 15 amino acids.